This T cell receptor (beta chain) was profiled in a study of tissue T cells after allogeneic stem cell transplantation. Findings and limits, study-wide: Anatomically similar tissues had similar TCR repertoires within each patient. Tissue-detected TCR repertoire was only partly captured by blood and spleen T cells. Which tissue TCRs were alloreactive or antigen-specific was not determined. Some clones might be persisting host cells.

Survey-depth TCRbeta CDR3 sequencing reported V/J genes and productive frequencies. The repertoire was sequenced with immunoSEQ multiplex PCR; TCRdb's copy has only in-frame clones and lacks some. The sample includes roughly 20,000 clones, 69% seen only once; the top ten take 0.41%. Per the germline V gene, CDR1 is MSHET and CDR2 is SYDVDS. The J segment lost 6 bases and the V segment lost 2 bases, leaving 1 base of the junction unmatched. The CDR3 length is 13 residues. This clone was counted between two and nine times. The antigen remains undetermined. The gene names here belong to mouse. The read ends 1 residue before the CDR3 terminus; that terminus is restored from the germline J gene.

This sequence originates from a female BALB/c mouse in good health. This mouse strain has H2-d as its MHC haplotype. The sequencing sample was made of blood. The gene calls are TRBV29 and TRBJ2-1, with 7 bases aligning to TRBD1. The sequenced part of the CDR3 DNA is TGTGCTAGCAGTTTAGACAGGGTTGCTGAGCAGTTC. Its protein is CASSLDRVAEQF. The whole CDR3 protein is CASSLDRVAEQFF.